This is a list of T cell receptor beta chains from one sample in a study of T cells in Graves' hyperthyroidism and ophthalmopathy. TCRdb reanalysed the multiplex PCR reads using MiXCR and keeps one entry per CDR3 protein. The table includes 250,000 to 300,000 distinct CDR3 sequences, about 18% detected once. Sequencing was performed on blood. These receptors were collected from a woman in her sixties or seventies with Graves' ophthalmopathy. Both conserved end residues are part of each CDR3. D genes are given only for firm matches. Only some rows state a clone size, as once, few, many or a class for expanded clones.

CASRAEGPDTQYF,TGTGCCAGCAGGGCTGAGGGTCCAGATACGCAGTATTTT,TRBJ2-3,many,-,TRBV6-1,13
CASRSGGGATLYNEQFF,TGTGCCAGCAGGTCCGGTGGAGGGGCCACCCTTTACAATGAGCAGTTCTTC,TRBJ2-1,many,-,TRBV6-1,17
CASSVGQAAETQYF,TGTGCCAGCAGCGTCGGACAGGCGGCAGAGACCCAGTACTTC,TRBJ2-5,many,TRBD1,TRBV9,14
CASAPGTGSYNEQFF,TGCGCCAGCGCTCCTGGGACAGGATCCTACAATGAGCAGTTCTTC,TRBJ2-1,many,TRBD1,TRBV5-1,15
CASSSSGTGHQPQHF,TGTGCCAGCAGTTCATCCGGGACGGGACATCAGCCCCAGCATTTT,TRBJ1-5,few,-,TRBV12-3/TRBV12-4,15
CASGAGTAQGWYGYTF,TGTGCCAGCGGGGCGGGGACAGCCCAAGGATGGTATGGCTACACCTTC,TRBJ1-2,-,TRBD1,TRBV11-2,16
CASSTGTGGINEQFF,TGTGCCAGCAGCACGGGGACAGGGGGGATCAATGAGCAGTTCTTC,TRBJ2-1,many,TRBD1,TRBV7-2,15
CASSPTRQGVGTQYF,TGTGCCAGCAGTCCCACACGGCAGGGGGTAGGGACCCAGTACTTC,TRBJ2-5,many,TRBD1,TRBV2,15
CASSFRGGPLAFF,TGTGCCAGCAGTTTTCGCGGGGGCCCACTCGCTTTCTTT,TRBJ1-1,many,-,TRBV28,13
CASSIRLAGGIYEQYF,TGTGCCAGTAGTATCCGACTAGCGGGAGGGATCTACGAGCAGTACTTC,TRBJ2-7,-,TRBD2,TRBV19,16
CAGSPAPAQAPLHF,TGTGCCGGCTCACCAGCGCCGGCCCAGGCACCCCTCCACTTT,TRBJ1-6,-,-,TRBV18,14
CASSFERYEPQHF,TGTGCCAGCAGCTTTGAACGGTATGAACCCCAGCATTTT,TRBJ1-5,many,-,TRBV7-2,13
CASSSSFGTLSTNEKLFF,TGTGCCAGCAGCTCAAGTTTCGGGACGCTGTCAACTAATGAAAAACTGTTTTTT,TRBJ1-4,many,-,TRBV7-8,18
CASSPPSGSYEQYF,TGTGCCAGCAGCCCCCCTAGCGGTTCCTACGAGCAGTACTTC,TRBJ2-7,many,TRBD2,TRBV7-9,14
CASSRGLQGNGNTIYF,TGTGCCAGCAGTCGGGGGCTACAGGGTAATGGAAACACCATATATTTT,TRBJ1-3,-,-,TRBV6-1,16
CAISEVGGDNEQFF,TGTGCCATCAGTGAGGTGGGGGGGGACAATGAGCAGTTCTTC,TRBJ2-1,few,TRBD2,TRBV10-3,14
CASSVLTGTSGFYEQYF,TGTGCCAGCAGTGTACTTACCGGGACTAGCGGTTTCTACGAGCAGTACTTC,TRBJ2-7,once,TRBD2,TRBV6-1,17
CAISERDRSSTDTQYF,TGTGCCATCAGTGAGCGGGACAGGAGTAGCACAGATACGCAGTATTTT,TRBJ2-3,-,TRBD1,TRBV10-3,16
CASSLDRFDEQYF,TGTGCTAGCAGCTTAGACCGCTTCGACGAGCAGTACTTC,TRBJ2-7,many,-,TRBV7-7,13
CASSHGGAGANEQYF,TGTGCCAGCAGCCACGGAGGAGCGGGAGCGAATGAGCAGTACTTC,TRBJ2-7,many,TRBD2,TRBV6-2/TRBV6-3,15
CASRGGQSNYGYTF,TGTGCCAGCCGAGGAGGCCAATCTAACTATGGCTACACCTTC,TRBJ1-2,-,-,TRBV25-1,14
CASSIVGTRGGELFF,TGTGCCAGTAGTATAGTCGGGACTAGAGGCGGGGAGCTGTTTTTT,TRBJ2-2,-,TRBD2,TRBV19,15
CASSARDSYTGELFF,TGTGCCAGCAGCGCGCGGGACAGTTACACCGGGGAGCTGTTTTTT,TRBJ2-2,many,-,TRBV9,15
CASSRRSGWGYNSPLHF,TGCGCCAGCAGCCGGCGCTCCGGTTGGGGGTATAATTCACCCCTCCACTTT,TRBJ1-6,-,-,TRBV4-1,17
CAISESGEKLFF,TGTGCCATCAGTGAGTCGGGTGAAAAACTGTTTTTT,TRBJ1-4,-,-,TRBV10-3,12
CASSPHGQGSEAFF,TGTGCCAGCTCACCACATGGACAGGGGTCTGAAGCTTTCTTT,TRBJ1-1,few,TRBD1,TRBV18,14
CSASSDRGNQPQHF,TGCAGTGCTAGCTCGGACAGGGGCAATCAGCCCCAGCATTTT,TRBJ1-5,many,TRBD1,TRBV20-1,14
CASSPRGLGMNTEAFF,TGTGCCAGCTCACCACGCGGACTGGGAATGAACACTGAAGCTTTCTTT,TRBJ1-1,many,-,TRBV18,16
CASSKHREGNTEAFF,TGCGCCAGCAGCAAACACAGGGAAGGGAACACTGAAGCTTTCTTT,TRBJ1-1,many,-,TRBV5-1,15
CASSPPLSAGGAGEKLFF,TGTGCCAGCTCACCACCCCTTTCCGCAGGGGGCGCCGGGGAAAAACTGTTTTTT,TRBJ1-4,many,TRBD1,TRBV18,18
CATSDPGQGSTDTQYF,TGTGCCACCAGTGATCCTGGACAGGGGAGCACAGATACGCAGTATTTT,TRBJ2-3,few,TRBD1,TRBV24-1,16
CASSFGLAGGTEQFF,TGTGCCAGCAGCTTCGGACTAGCGGGGGGGACTGAGCAGTTCTTC,TRBJ2-1,many,TRBD2,TRBV7-8,15
CASSIGTVYEQYF,TGTGCCAGTAGTATTGGGACAGTCTACGAGCAGTACTTC,TRBJ2-7,-,TRBD1,TRBV19,13
CSAQSNRGTEAFF,TGCAGTGCTCAGTCCAACAGGGGCACTGAAGCTTTCTTT,TRBJ1-1,many,TRBD1,TRBV20-1,13
CASSQEDGNSPLHF,TGCGCCAGCAGCCAAGAAGACGGAAATTCACCCCTCCACTTT,TRBJ1-6,-,-,TRBV4-3,14
CASSPRTTGGTGANVLTF,TGCGCCAGCAGCCCAAGGACGACAGGGGGTACTGGGGCCAACGTCCTGACTTTC,TRBJ2-6,-,TRBD1,TRBV4-3,18
CASSPGPRTTYEQYF,TGTGCCAGCAGCCCGGGACCGCGTACGACCTACGAGCAGTACTTC,TRBJ2-7,many,-,TRBV5-6,15
CASSIGLAGDYNEQFF,TGTGCCAGCAGCATCGGACTAGCGGGAGACTACAATGAGCAGTTCTTC,TRBJ2-1,many,TRBD2,TRBV6-1,16
CASSQEPRHNEQFF,TGTGCCAGCAGCCAAGAACCTAGGCACAATGAGCAGTTCTTC,TRBJ2-1,many,-,TRBV3-1,14
CASSIGDRYNEQFF,TGTGCCAGTAGTATCGGAGACAGATACAATGAGCAGTTCTTC,TRBJ2-1,few,-,TRBV19,14